This passage covers 30 T cell receptor beta chains from one sample sequenced in a study of shared clonotypes between healthy human individuals. Selected positively for CCR7 and CD45RO-negative, naive CD8 cells excluded terminally differentiated effector memory CD45RA+ cells. Produced via immunoSEQ multiplex PCR; TCRdb's table is partial and in-frame only. The table includes about 2.1 million clones, just over 90% detected once. Sample: naive CD8+ T cells from PBMCs. These TCRs come from a man younger than 35 in good health. Some clones in this sample may be carry-over from other donors' samples.

The gene calls are TRBV15 and TRBJ1-1, with D maybe TRBD1 (6 bases). The CDR3 loop spans 14 amino acids. Trimming left V 0 bases short and J 1 base short, with 6 bases between. CDR1 and CDR2 (germline): LNHNV, YYDKDF (reference sequence). CDR3 loop: CATSREQGNTEAFF. The DNA for the CDR3 is TGTGCCACCAGCAGAGAACAGGGGAACACTGAAGCTTTCTTT.

The V gene is TRBV6-1, the J gene TRBJ1-2; D is perhaps TRBD1 (5 bases). Trimming took 7 bases from V and 7 from J, leaving 13 bases between them. The CDR3 totals 12 residues. Germline V gene data show CDR1 as MNHNS and CDR2 as SASEGT. This CDR3 reads CASTPRGGGYTF. DNA of the CDR3: TGTGCCAGCACTCCCCGGGGGGGTGGCTACACCTTC.

The gene calls are TRBV9 and TRBJ1-4, with a weak D call TRBD1 (5 bases). Between the trimmed V and J ends, which lost 4 bases and 2 bases, there was a span of 9 bases. There are 14 residues in the CDR3. Germline values: CDR1 SGDLS, CDR2 YYNGEE. The chain's CDR3 is CASSLGLTNEKLFF. CDR3 nucleotides: TGTGCCAGCAGCCTGGGACTGACTAATGAAAAACTGTTTTTT.

This chain uses TRBV5-4 with TRBJ2-7; 14 nucleotides match TRBD2. Germline loops: CDR1 SGHNT, CDR2 YYREEE (reference sequence). The V segment lost 2 bases and the J segment 3 bases; nucleotides outside the gene matches: 13. The CDR3 runs to 19 residues. The CDR3 loop is CASSLDGTSGSKGDYEQYF. The CDR3 DNA sequence: TGTGCCAGCAGCTTAGATGGGACTAGCGGGAGTAAGGGGGACTACGAGCAGTACTTC.

Comment on this clone: Other nucleotide sequences in the sample specify the same CDR3. The chain links TRBV5-4 to TRBJ2-7; D is undetermined. Between the trimmed V and J ends, which lost 0 bases and 3 bases, there was a span of 4 bases. CDR1 and CDR2 (germline): SGHNT, YYREEE (reference sequence). This CDR3 has 12 residues. CDR3 coding DNA: TGTGCCAGCAGCTTGGATCGCTACGAGCAGTACTTC. Translated, it gives CASSLDRYEQYF.

The gene calls are TRBV7-2 and TRBJ2-5, with 7 bases lining up with TRBD2. CDR1 and CDR2 from the germline V gene are SGHTA and FQGNSA. This CDR3 is built from 15 residues. The junction had 3 bases not matched to a gene; V was cut back by 2 bases and J by 0 bases. As DNA, the CDR3 is TGTGCCAGCAGCTTAATAGCGGGTCACCAAGAGACCCAGTACTTC. Its protein product is CASSLIAGHQETQYF. The full variable domain, in which reference TRBV7-2 and TRBJ2-5 provide the parts outside the CDR3, is GAGVSQSPSNKVTEKGKDVELRCDPISGHTALYWYRQSLGQGLEFLIYFQGNSAPDKSGLPSDRFSAERTGGSVSTLTIQRTQQEDSAVYLCASSLIAGHQETQYFGPGTRLLVL.

J is TRBJ1-2 and V is TRBV29-1, with D uncertain. The germline V gene has CDR1 SQVTM and CDR2 ANQGSEA. This CDR3 contains 15 residues. Trimming took 2 bases from V and 6 from J, leaving 19 bases between them. The CDR3 DNA follows: TGCAGCGTTGAAATACCCGGGGAGATTGTAAATGGCTACACCTTC. It codes for CSVEIPGEIVNGYTF.

The V call is TRBV4-2, the J call TRBJ1-2; 9 nucleotides agree with TRBD1. The CDR3 is 16 amino acids. The V segment lost 3 bases and the J segment 3 bases; nucleotides outside the gene matches: 8. From germline, CDR1 is LGHNA and CDR2 YNFKEQ. The CDR3 bases are TGTGCCAGCAGCCAGAGACCGGGACAGGGTTACTATGGCTACACCTTC. This translates into CASSQRPGQGYYGYTF.

The rearrangement links TRBV10-3 to TRBJ2-7, with 8 bases that match TRBD2. Looked up from germline, CDR1 is ENHRY and CDR2 is SYGVKD. Trimming removed 3 bases from V and 4 bases from J; junction bases left unmatched: 14. CDR3 length: 17 residues. CDR3 protein: CAISDSGLVEGQYEQYF. CDR3 nucleotides: TGTGCCATCAGTGACTCGGGACTAGTGGAGGGGCAATACGAGCAGTACTTC.

This rearrangement joins TRBV6-5 to TRBJ1-5; 8 bases are shared with TRBD1. The V segment lost 6 bases and the J segment 6 bases; nucleotides outside the gene matches: 4. Germline CDR1 is MNHEY and CDR2 is SVGAGI. The CDR3 runs 13 residues. CDR3 DNA: TGTGCCAGCAGAACGGACAGGGTTCAGCCCCAGCATTTT. It specifies CASRTDRVQPQHF.

V is TRBV6-1 and J is TRBJ2-7, with no clear D. CDR3 length equals 14 residues. Germline V gene sequence: CDR1 MNHNS, CDR2 SASEGT. Trimming shortened V by 2 bases and J by 0 bases, and 8 bases separated the two germline ends. CDR3: CASSERPSSYEQYF. DNA of the CDR3: TGTGCCAGCAGTGAACGGCCGAGCTCCTACGAGCAGTACTTC.

The V call is TRBV21-1, the J call TRBJ2-7. TRBV21-1 is described as a pseudogene. The CDR3 consists of 15 residues. The CDR3 reads CASSKVGEWSYEQYF. For the CDR3, the DNA is TGTGCCAGCAGCAAAGTGGGGGAGTGGTCCTACGAGCAGTACTTC.

The CDR3 reads CASSQGHGDTQYF. Written as DNA, the CDR3 is TGCGCCAGCAGCCAGGGGCACGGAGATACGCAGTATTTT. The J gene is TRBJ2-3, the V gene TRBV4-1; tentatively, D is TRBD1 (5 bases). V lost 3 bases and J 5 bases, leaving 9 bases between the germline ends. Looked up from germline, CDR1 is MGHRA and CDR2 is YSYEKL. The CDR3 length is 13 residues.

This chain uses TRBV7-9 with TRBJ2-5; D is tentatively TRBD1 or TRBD2 (5 bases each). Trimming took off 5 bases at V and 7 bases at J, with 20 bases between the two ends. The CDR3 extends over 15 amino acids. Germline CDR1 is SEHNR and CDR2 is FQNEAQ (reference sequence). The CDR3 DNA is TGTGCCAGCAGCCCCCGGGGCGGCCGCCAGGGGACCCAGTACTTC. It yields the protein CASSPRGGRQGTQYF.

The gene calls are TRBV7-2 and TRBJ1-6, with TRBD1 matching over 7 bases. The CDR3 is 15 residues long. CDR1 is SGHTA, CDR2 FQGNSA, per germline. V gave up 5 bases and J gave up 10 bases; unmatched junction bases: 11. This chain's CDR3 is CASSILTGVGSPLHF. The DNA for the CDR3 is TGTGCCAGCAGCATACTAACAGGGGTTGGCTCACCCCTCCACTTT. The variable domain in full, completed from reference TRBV7-2 and TRBJ1-6, reads GAGVSQSPSNKVTEKGKDVELRCDPISGHTALYWYRQSLGQGLEFLIYFQGNSAPDKSGLPSDRFSAERTGGSVSTLTIQRTQQEDSAVYLCASSILTGVGSPLHFGNGTRLTVT.

The chain couples TRBV9 to TRBJ2-5; D unclear. CDR3 length: 13 amino acids. Germline loops: CDR1 SGDLS, CDR2 YYNGEE. V shed 0 bases and J shed 7 bases, with 10 bases lying between them. The DNA of the CDR3 is TGTGCCAGCAGCGTAGGGCTTTCCGGGACCCAGTACTTC. Its translation is CASSVGLSGTQYF. The full variable domain, its missing parts supplied by reference TRBV9 and TRBJ2-5, is DSGVTQTPKHLITATGQRVTLRCSPRSGDLSVYWYQQSLDQGLQFLIQYYNGEERAKGNILERFSAQQFPDLHSELNLSSLELGDSALYFCASSVGLSGTQYFGPGTRLLVL.

V gene TRBV6-1 combines with J gene TRBJ2-7, with unresolved D. Between the trimmed V and J ends, which lost 7 bases and 6 bases, there was a span of 7 bases. Germline V CDR1 and CDR2: MNHNS, SASEGT. This CDR3 has 10 amino acids. The CDR3 coding sequence is TGTGCCAGCAACATAGGCGAGCAGTACTTC. Translation: CASNIGEQYF.

This clone was found once. V usage is TRBV10-3 and J usage is TRBJ2-1; D remains ambiguous. CDR1 and CDR2 from the germline V gene are ENHRY and SYGVKD. Deletions cut 6 bases from V and 6 bases from J, with 6 bases between. CDR3 length equals 11 residues. CDR3 sequence reads: CAIRGSNEQFF. CDR3 sequence (DNA): TGTGCCATCAGGGGCAGCAATGAGCAGTTCTTC.

CDR3 protein: CASSPVAGEDYEQYF. CDR3 coding DNA: TGTGCCAGCTCACCCGTAGCGGGAGAGGACTACGAGCAGTACTTC. The chain has TRBV18 and TRBJ2-7; 9 bases are shared with TRBD2. Germline assignment: CDR1 KGHSH and CDR2 LQKENI. After removal of 3 bases from V and 3 bases from J, the junction contained 6 bases not matched to a gene. The CDR3 consists of 15 residues.

In this sample, this clone turned up once. The chain employs TRBV28 and TRBJ2-7; D ambiguous. CDR3 length equals 16 residues. CDR1 is MDHEN, CDR2 SYDVKM, per germline. Trimming stripped 5 bases from V and 2 bases from J, with 19 bases between. CDR3 amino acids: CASSLRIHESAYEQYF. CDR3 DNA sequence: TGTGCCAGCAGTCTACGGATCCACGAATCGGCCTACGAGCAGTACTTC.

V gene TRBV2 combines with J gene TRBJ1-2, with no clear D. The CDR3 extends over 13 amino acids. The V and J ends lost 5 bases and 6 bases respectively, with 13 bases between them. Germline V gene lookup returns CDR1 SNHLY and CDR2 FYNNEI. Here the CDR3 reads CASSPASLDGYTF. CDR3 nucleotides: TGTGCCAGCAGTCCCGCAAGCTTGGATGGCTACACCTTC.

The chain joins TRBV5-4 to TRBJ2-5, with 8 positions matching TRBD1. The CDR3 loop spans 12 amino acids. CDR1 is SGHNT and CDR2 is YYREEE in the germline V gene (reference sequence). V gave up 8 bases and J gave up 1 base; unmatched junction bases: 1. CDR3 in DNA: TGTGCCAGTACAGGGGGCCAAGAGACCCAGTACTTC. Its protein product is CASTGGQETQYF.

The chain carries TRBV7-6 and TRBJ2-1; tentative D call: TRBD2 (5 bases). V shed 1 base and J shed 2 bases, with 12 bases lying between them. This CDR3 has 16 amino acids. Looked up from germline, CDR1 is SGHVS and CDR2 is FNYEAQ. CDR3 nucleotides: TGTGCCAGCAGCTTAGGGGTTAGCGCTACCTACAATGAGCAGTTCTTC. Translation: CASSLGVSATYNEQFF.

The chain carries TRBV27 and TRBJ2-1; the D gene is possibly TRBD2 (6 bases). The CDR3 is 16 residues long. Trimming stripped 1 base from V and 10 bases from J, with 20 bases between. Germline lookup yields CDR1 MNHEY and CDR2 SMNVEV (reference sequence). CDR3 region: CASSLYRTGVDGEQFF. The CDR3 bases are TGTGCCAGCAGTTTATATCGAACGGGAGTAGATGGGGAGCAGTTCTTC.

The chain uses TRBV27 and TRBJ2-5, with 15 bases that match TRBD2. This CDR3 has 16 amino acids. Germline-derived CDR1 and CDR2 are MNHEY and SMNVEV (reference sequence). V trimming: 6 bases; J trimming: 4 bases; junction bases outside the gene matches: 6. The CDR3 sequence is CASSWTSGRAGETQYF. The CDR3, as DNA: TGTGCCAGCAGCTGGACTAGCGGGAGGGCGGGAGAGACCCAGTACTTC.

Comments on this clone: The sample carries other DNA sequences with the same CDR3. The V gene is TRBV27, the J gene TRBJ2-1, with a possible D match to TRBD2 (6 bases). Germline CDR1 and CDR2: MNHEY and SMNVEV (reference sequence). The V end was cut by 2 bases, the J end by 10 bases, with 12 bases between. The CDR3 is 13 residues long. Here the CDR3 reads CASSLGGLDEQFF. In DNA, the CDR3 is TGTGCCAGCAGTTTAGGGGGGTTGGACGAGCAGTTCTTC.

The rearrangement uses TRBV4-1 and TRBJ2-2, with unresolved D. The CDR3 length is 16 residues. The germline V and J ends were trimmed by 3 bases and 6 bases, with 17 bases remaining between them. Per the germline V gene, CDR1 is MGHRA and CDR2 is YSYEKL. This CDR3 reads CASSHGRQEMAGELFF. The CDR3 nucleotides read TGCGCCAGCAGCCATGGACGGCAGGAAATGGCCGGGGAGCTGTTTTTT.

The V gene is TRBV10-2, the J gene TRBJ2-2; the D gene is possibly TRBD1 (7 bases). Germline CDR1 is WSHSY and CDR2 is SAAADI. The CDR3 extends over 12 amino acids. Trimming took off 5 bases at V and 7 bases at J, with 8 bases between the two ends. The CDR3 region is CASSQGGGELFF. CDR3 sequence (DNA): TGCGCCAGCAGTCAGGGGGGCGGGGAGCTGTTTTTT.

The chain joins TRBV5-3 to TRBJ1-5; TRBD1 matches at 7 bases. TRBV5-3 is an open reading frame, and its role is uncertain. The trim removed 4 bases at V and 0 bases at J, leaving 13 bases unmatched. The CDR3 totals 18 residues. Here the CDR3 reads CARSPVSKGAFSNQPQHF. Here the CDR3 DNA reads TGTGCCAGAAGCCCGGTTTCGAAGGGGGCTTTTAGCAATCAGCCCCAGCATTTT.

The genes are TRBV28 and TRBJ2-7; TRBD2 is a possible D gene (6 bases). The CDR3 is made up of 14 amino acids. The germline gives CDR1 MDHEN, CDR2 SYDVKM. The V gene lost 5 bases and the J gene lost 1 base, with 12 bases spanning the gap. The CDR3 DNA reads as TGTGCCAGCAGTCGGGACTGGGGTTCCTACGAGCAGTACTTC. This sequence encodes CASSRDWGSYEQYF.